What follows are 11 T cell receptor beta chains derived from one specimen sequenced in a study of shared T cell receptors in the human thymus. Clones were sequenced by immunoSEQ multiplex PCR, and TCRdb holds only the in-frame ones, with some missing. The sample includes about 380,000 clones, around 95% of them seen just once. Source material: thymocytes. All receptors come from a human donor.

The chain uses TRBV12-2 and TRBJ2-3; TRBD2, the table's D call, lacks a check against the DNA. TRBV12-2 is termed a pseudogene. The CDR3 runs 14 residues. The CDR3 region is CACSENTSTDTQYF. For the CDR3, the DNA is TGTGCATGCTCGGAGAATACTAGCACAGATACGCAGTATTTT.

The V call is TRBV7-2, the J call TRBJ1-5; a weak D match, TRBD1 (6 bases). The germline CDR1 and CDR2 sequences are SGHTA and FQGNSA. The CDR3 consists of 16 residues. V was clipped by 5 bases and J by 5 bases, with 19 bases between them. CDR3 region: CASSATYREGDQPQHF. The CDR3 DNA is TGTGCCAGCAGCGCGACGTACAGGGAAGGGGATCAGCCCCAGCATTTT.

The chain recombines TRBV6-5 with TRBJ2-5; D is unresolved. Germline-derived CDR1 and CDR2 are MNHEY and SVGAGI. The ends were cut back, 0 bases at V and 2 bases at J, with 13 bases in the middle. CDR3 length equals 16 residues. The CDR3 bases are TGTGCCAGCAGTTACTCGTATGAGTACTATCAAGAGACCCAGTACTTC. Protein product: CASSYSYEYYQETQYF.

The rearrangement uses TRBV30 and TRBJ1-1, with D perhaps matching TRBD1 (6 bases). V lost 4 bases and J lost 2, with 14 bases in between. This CDR3 spans 14 amino acids. Germline V CDR1 and CDR2: GTSNPN, SVGIG (reference sequence). In DNA form, the CDR3 reads TGTGCCTGGAATCCAGGGGTAGAAAACACTGAAGCTTTCTTT. Translated: CAWNPGVENTEAFF.

The chain carries TRBV7-2 and TRBJ2-2, with D hard to call. In germline, CDR1 is SGHTA, CDR2 FQGNSA. The germline V and J ends were trimmed by 1 base and 0 bases, with 9 bases remaining between them. The CDR3 extends over 16 amino acids. This chain's CDR3 is CASSLVTAANTGELFF. CDR3 nucleotides: TGTGCCAGCAGCTTAGTGACCGCTGCGAACACCGGGGAGCTGTTTTTT.

This clone was recorded only once. This rearrangement joins TRBV11-2 to TRBJ2-1, with TRBD2 matching over 11 bases. The trim removed 1 base at V and 8 bases at J, leaving 13 bases unmatched. CDR1 is SGHAT, CDR2 FQNNGV, per germline. This CDR3 spans 18 amino acids. The CDR3 reads CASSLGLAGGPHRDEQFF. CDR3 sequence (DNA): TGTGCCAGCAGCTTAGGCCTAGCGGGAGGCCCACATAGGGATGAGCAGTTCTTC.

The chain couples TRBV7-9 to TRBJ2-7; the D gene is possibly TRBD2 (5 bases). The V gene's germline CDR1 is SEHNR and CDR2 FQNEAQ (reference sequence). V was clipped by 3 bases and J by 2 bases, with 11 bases between them. This CDR3 is built from 14 residues. CDR3 sequence: CASSFPSSPYEQYF. The CDR3 nucleotides are TGTGCCAGCAGCTTCCCTAGCAGCCCCTACGAGCAGTACTTC.

In this sample, this clone turned up once. The rearrangement links TRBV7-9 to TRBJ2-7; 7 bases align to TRBD1. There are 13 residues in the CDR3. V was clipped by 3 bases and J by 5 bases; unmatched bases: 4. Germline CDR1 and CDR2: SEHNR and FQNEAQ (reference sequence). The DNA for the CDR3 is TGTGCCAGCAGCTTTGACAGGGTCCACGAGCAGTACTTC. Its protein is CASSFDRVHEQYF.

This CDR3 reads CASSLVRDREYEQYF. The CDR3 nucleotides read TGTGCCAGCAGCTTGGTCCGGGACAGGGAATACGAGCAGTACTTC. V is TRBV5-5 and J is TRBJ2-7; TRBD1 matches at 9 bases. Per germline, CDR1 SGHKS and CDR2 YYEKEE (reference sequence). This CDR3 is built from 15 residues. The V gene end was trimmed by 0 bases and the J gene end by 4 bases; junction bases not matched to a gene: 5.

The chain carries TRBV11-1 and TRBJ2-6, with TRBD1 identical over 10 bases. V was clipped by 5 bases and J by 0 bases; unmatched bases: 10. CDR1 SGHAT and CDR2 FQDESV come from the germline V gene (reference sequence). CDR3 length: 19 residues. The CDR3 spells CASSPRGDRGHSGANVLTF. CDR3 nucleotides: TGTGCCAGCAGCCCGCGGGGGGACAGGGGCCACTCTGGGGCCAACGTCCTGACTTTC.

The chain carries TRBV11-2 and TRBJ2-5; 9 positions agree with TRBD2. CDR1 is SGHAT, CDR2 FQNNGV, per germline. The V gene end was trimmed by 1 base and the J gene end by 5 bases; junction bases not matched to a gene: 8. The CDR3 extends over 16 amino acids. CDR3 amino acids: CASSLGIAGETETQYF. DNA for the CDR3: TGTGCCAGCAGCTTAGGGATAGCGGGAGAAACGGAGACCCAGTACTTC.